The TCR beta chain under discussion was sequenced for a study of cytomegalovirus exposure and HLA in healthy donors. Overall study: Within an early data release were 65 million to 90 million unique TCRs drawn from HLA-typed donors.

The PCR made use of 60 Vbeta and 13 Jbeta primers. Sequencing was performed with immunoSEQ multiplex PCR; in TCRdb, only in-frame clones are kept and a portion is missing. Seen here are some 150,000 clones, about 76% observed once, and the top ten hold 1.3% to 1.5%. The length of the CDR3 is 16 residues. Germline V lookup: CDR1 MNHEY, CDR2 SVGAGI. V shed 2 bases and J shed 3 bases, with 16 bases lying between them. This receptor was identified in a woman aged 35 to 49 in good health and CMV-seronegative. The chain has TRBV6-5 and TRBJ1-1; D possibly corresponds to TRBD1 (5 bases). Sample: PBMCs. CDR3 sequence reads: CASSYRGAGGDTEAFF. CDR3 sequence (DNA): TGTGCCAGCAGTTACCGAGGGGCCGGAGGGGACACTGAAGCTTTCTTT.